This T cell receptor beta chain emerged from a study of response to subunit inactivated influenza vaccine. MiXCR was run by TCRdb on the RT-PCR reads, yielding one entry per CDR3 protein. The sample holds 500,000 to 550,000 distinct CDR3 sequences, approximately 7.7% seen once. The CDR3 consists of 16 residues. With V trimmed by 1 base and J by 2 bases, 3 bases remained unmatched. The chain has TRBV12-3 or TRBV12-4 and TRBJ2-1; 9 positions agree with TRBD2. The material was PBMCs from blood, obtained around 25 months after vaccination. The sequence came from a man aged 50 to 75 who received an inactivated influenza vaccine. This chain's CDR3 is CASSLVTSGPYNEQFF. CDR3 DNA: TGTGCCAGCAGTTTAGTGACTAGCGGACCCTACAATGAGCAGTTCTTC.